This T cell receptor (beta chain) was profiled in a study of blood T cell repertoires in COVID-19. CDR1 and CDR2 from the germline V gene are MNHNS and SASEGT. V lost 3 bases to trimming and J lost 0 bases, with 8 bases between them. This CDR3 spans 14 amino acids. Libraries were prepared by immunoSEQ multiplex PCR; TCRdb keeps only in-frame clonotypes and omits some of them. Of about 200,000 clones listed, 85% are singletons. Material: peripheral blood. The TCR was taken from a man aged 60 to 75 with COVID-19, enrolled during active disease. The V and J genes are TRBV6-1 and TRBJ1-1; D is ambiguous. CDR3 in DNA: TGTGCCAGCAGTGACAGGAGGATGAACACTGAAGCTTTCTTT. Translated, it gives CASSDRRMNTEAFF.